This T cell receptor beta chain was captured by sequencing in a study of sequential checkpoint blockade in melanoma. Study in general: Maintenance nivolumab came after either treatment sequence. DNA from 91 pretreatment tumor samples underwent TCRβ immunosequencing.

There are 13 residues in the CDR3. After removal of 5 bases from V and 4 bases from J, the junction contained 7 bases not matched to a gene. The germline gives CDR1 SQVTM, CDR2 ANQGSEA. Treatment given: randomized to nivolumab then ipilimumab (arm A) or the reverse (arm B). DNA-damaging chemotherapy had not been given to any patient beforehand. Of note for this clone: Its matching antigen is unknown.

Sequenced by immunoSEQ multiplex PCR; TCRdb stores in-frame clones only, minus some. The data hold around 9,200 clones, with approximately 25% observed a single time. Study-level findings and limits: Tumor T-cell fraction and clonality correlated with PD-L1 and CD8+ counts.

The origin of this receptor is a human donor with melanoma. V usage is TRBV29-1 and J usage is TRBJ1-2; 7 bases match TRBD1. Sequences were derived from tumor tissue (inferred from file names), sampled from a patient given nivolumab and ipilimumab in sequence. CDR3 region: CSVWGQGGYGYTF. CDR3 coding DNA: TGCAGCGTTTGGGGCCAGGGGGGCTATGGCTACACCTTC.